This TCR beta chain emerged from a study of response to subunit inactivated influenza vaccine. The study's findings and limits: A suggestion made by the authors is that each seasonal influenza vaccination recruits few new T cells.

At least ten counts were recorded for this clonotype. Its antigen is unknown. TCRdb itself ran the RT-PCR reads through MiXCR, one entry per CDR3 protein. The sample holds 500,000 to 750,000 distinct CDR3 sequences, 12% to 15% seen once. Germline V gives CDR1 SEHNR, CDR2 FQNEAQ (reference sequence). This CDR3 comprises 16 residues. Trimming removed 3 bases from V and 3 bases from J; junction bases left unmatched: 4. The sequencing here drew on PBMCs from blood, taken approximately 12 days after vaccination. The chain carries TRBV7-9 and TRBJ2-2; 10 bases are shared with TRBD1. This clonotype was sampled from a man aged 45-65 years who received an inactivated influenza vaccine. CDR3 nucleotide sequence: TGTGCCAGCAGCTTGGCCGGGACAGGGGACACCGGGGAGCTGTTTTTT. It specifies CASSLAGTGDTGELFF.